A single TCR beta chain is shown here with its context. At one of its ends the junction is not consistent with the germline gene, which may arise from a read error. Each CDR3 protein is one row after TCRdb ran MiXCR on the 5' RACE reads. Found here are about 64,000 distinct CDR3 sequences, under 25% of them singletons; the top ten hold more than 2.5%. Germline CDR1 reads SGHVS; CDR2 reads FQNEAQ. The CDR3 is 14 residues long. J is TRBJ2-2 and V is TRBV7-8; 7 bases match TRBD1. Sequencing was done on a sample of memory CD4+ T cells sorted from a lymph node. Specified subset: memory CD4+ T cells, CD4+CD45RO+CD25-. The receptor was derived from a female donor with breast cancer. The CDR3 loop reads CASSPGQATGEPFF. The CDR3, as DNA: TGTGCCAGCAGCCCCGGACAGGCGACCGGGGAGCCGTTTTTT.